This passage covers 24 T cell receptor beta chains from one sample sequenced in a study of T-cell reconstitution after alpha-beta-depleted transplantation in children. Unique molecular identifiers were incorporated during preparation of the TCRbeta library. MiXCR, applied by TCRdb to the PCR reads, yields one record per CDR3 protein. The sample records about 200,000 distinct CDR3 sequences, 6.6% being singletons. The specimen was PBMCs, collected before TCRalphabeta/CD19-depleted stem cell transplant. Receptor source: a boy aged 2 to 9 with acute lymphoblastic leukemia, due to receive a stem cell transplant.

This clonotype was seen ten or more times. V gene TRBV12-3 or TRBV12-4 combines with J gene TRBJ2-7; D not resolved. Trimming shortened V by 2 bases and J by 5 bases, and 10 bases separated the two germline ends. The CDR3 is 13 amino acids. The CDR3 loop reads CASSLYKNNEQYF. For the CDR3, the DNA is TGTGCCAGCAGTTTATACAAAAACAACGAGCAGTACTTC.

This clonotype was counted a few times. The rearrangement uses TRBV7-9 and TRBJ1-1; D is unresolved. CDR3 length equals 12 residues. Trimming cost V 5 bases and J 3 bases, with 7 bases left between them. The germline V gene has CDR1 SEHNR and CDR2 FQNEAQ (reference sequence). The CDR3 here is CASSRADTEAFF. The CDR3, as DNA: TGTGCCAGCAGCCGAGCGGACACTGAAGCTTTCTTT.

The chain recombines TRBV7-8 with TRBJ1-3; weak D call: TRBD1 (5 bases). The CDR3 contains 15 residues. In germline, CDR1 is SGHVS, CDR2 FQNEAQ. V was cut by 4 bases and J by 4 bases, with 14 bases left in between. Here the CDR3 reads CASSSNRRTGNTIYF. CDR3 nucleotides: TGTGCCAGCAGCTCCAACCGGAGGACAGGAAACACCATATATTTT.

This clonotype was seen at least ten times. J is TRBJ2-5 and V is TRBV5-1; 13 bases are a match to TRBD2. This CDR3 is 15 amino acids long. Germline V gene lookup returns CDR1 SGHRS and CDR2 YFSETQ. Trimming took 4 bases from V and 6 from J; bases not matched to a gene: 6. CDR3: CASSRTSGGAQTQYF. The CDR3 DNA sequence: TGCGCCAGCAGCCGAACTAGCGGGGGGGCTCAGACCCAGTACTTC. The whole variable domain, filled in from reference TRBV5-1 and TRBJ2-5, reads KAGVTQTPRYLIKTRGQQVTLSCSPISGHRSVSWYQQTPGQGLQFLFEYFSETQRNKGNFPGRFSGRQFSNSRSEMNVSTLELGDSALYLCASSRTSGGAQTQYFGPGTRLLVL.

This clonotype occurred many times. The CDR3 end shows no conserved phenylalanine or tryptophan, and so a read error is likely. The limits of the CDR3 on the DNA are not certain, so only TCRdb's listed CDR3 is given. J is TRBJ2-3 and V is TRBV28; the D call of TRBD2 is as the table states it, not checked on the DNA. Per germline, CDR1 MDHEN and CDR2 SYDVKM. The CDR3 region is 10 residues in length, termini included. This CDR3 reads CASSLGLAVG.

This clonotype was seen repeatedly, ten times or more. Here the CDR3 reads CASSLVSSAANYGYTF. In nucleotides, the CDR3 is TGTGCCAGCAGTTTAGTTAGTAGCGCAGCTAACTATGGCTACACCTTC. The chain joins TRBV12-3 or TRBV12-4 to TRBJ1-2; D not certain. V dropped 1 base and J dropped 0 bases, with 12 bases sitting between them. The CDR3 is 16 residues long.

This clonotype came up many times. The chain employs TRBV20-1 and TRBJ2-3, with D perhaps TRBD2 (6 bases). V was pared by 7 bases and J by 0 bases, with 14 bases between. The CDR3 spans 14 residues. Germline V CDR1 and CDR2: DFQATT, SNEGSKA (reference sequence). CDR3 protein: CSVSVAVSTDTQYF. Here the CDR3 DNA reads TGCAGTGTATCCGTAGCGGTGAGCACAGATACGCAGTATTTT.

In this sample, this clonotype turned up a few times. The chain employs TRBV28 and TRBJ2-3; D is ambiguous. Germline lookup yields CDR1 MDHEN and CDR2 SYDVKM. CDR3 size: 11 residues. V lost 3 bases, J lost 5 bases, and 3 bases lay in between. The CDR3 DNA follows: TGTGCCAGCAGTTTCAAAGATACGCAGTATTTT. Translated, it gives CASSFKDTQYF.

This clonotype has a count of ten or more. The chain is built from TRBV28 and TRBJ2-5; possibly TRBD1 or TRBD2 for D (5 bases each). This CDR3 contains 14 residues. Trimming left V 2 bases short and J 5 bases short, with 12 bases between. Germline V CDR1 and CDR2: MDHEN, SYDVKM. The CDR3: CASSLRGGGETQYF. The DNA of the CDR3 is TGTGCCAGCAGTTTAAGGGGTGGCGGGGAGACCCAGTACTTC. The variable domain in full, with the rest retrieved from reference TRBV28 and TRBJ2-5, is DVKVTQSSRYLVKRTGEKVFLECVQDMDHENMFWYRQDPGLGLRLIYFSYDVKMKEKGDIPEGYSVSREKKERFSLILESASTNQTSMYLCASSLRGGGETQYFGPGTRLLVL.

This clonotype appeared a few times. The CDR3 nucleotides are TGTGCCAGCAGCCGCGCTGGCGGGAGTATGTATGAGCAGTTCTTC. Amino acids: CASSRAGGSMYEQFF. The V gene is TRBV7-9, the J gene TRBJ2-1; 7 bases map to TRBD2. CDR1 and CDR2 (germline): SEHNR, FQNEAQ (reference sequence). J lost 8 bases, V lost 5 bases, and 12 bases had no gene match. The CDR3 runs to 15 residues. Variable domain in full (rest from reference TRBV7-9 and TRBJ2-1): DTGVSQNPRHKITKRGQNVTFRCDPISEHNRLYWYRQTLGQGPEFLTYFQNEAQLEKSRLLSDRFSAERPKGSFSTLEIQRTEQGDSAMYLCASSRAGGSMYEQFFGPGTRLTVL.

This clonotype was counted many times. The chain couples TRBV4-3 to TRBJ2-1; D remains ambiguous. The V end was cut by 0 bases, the J end by 3 bases, with 9 bases between. The germline CDR1 and CDR2 sequences are LGHNA and YSLEER. This CDR3 has 15 residues. This chain's CDR3 is CASSQDPRNYNEQFF. The CDR3 nucleotides are TGCGCCAGCAGCCAAGATCCCAGGAACTACAATGAGCAGTTCTTC.

With regard to this clonotype: Its ends do not fully match the called genes, so a read error is possible. The rearrangement joins TRBV7-2 to TRBJ2-3; possible D gene TRBD2, 5 bases. From germline, CDR1 is SGHTA and CDR2 FQGNSA. This CDR3 has 16 residues. The CDR3 sequence: CASSRFMGRGGDTQCF. The CDR3, as DNA: TGTGCCAGCAGCCGATTTATGGGCAGAGGAGGCGATACGCAGTGTTTT.

This clonotype was seen a few times. This chain connects TRBV12-3 or TRBV12-4 to TRBJ2-3; TRBD1 is a possible D gene (5 bases). The CDR3 runs to 15 residues. V gave up 1 base and J gave up 4 bases, with 12 bases separating them. The CDR3 is CASSLGGWGADTQYF. The CDR3 nucleotides read TGTGCCAGCAGTTTAGGAGGCTGGGGCGCAGATACGCAGTATTTT.

This clonotype was counted many times. The CDR3 here is CASKRPSPVGEQYF. The CDR3, as DNA: TGTGCCAGCAAACGACCCTCACCGGTCGGCGAGCAGTACTTC. The chain links TRBV28 to TRBJ2-7; D call uncertain. V lost 7 bases and J 6 bases, leaving 19 bases between the germline ends. CDR3 length equals 14 residues. Germline CDR1 reads MDHEN; CDR2 reads SYDVKM. The full variable domain, with the rest looked up from reference TRBV28 and TRBJ2-7, is DVKVTQSSRYLVKRTGEKVFLECVQDMDHENMFWYRQDPGLGLRLIYFSYDVKMKEKGDIPEGYSVSREKKERFSLILESASTNQTSMYLCASKRPSPVGEQYFGPGTRLTVT.

The rearrangement joins TRBV20-1 to TRBJ2-3; TRBD2 aligns across 12 bases. Germline V gene sequence: CDR1 DFQATT, CDR2 SNEGSKA (reference sequence). There are 15 residues in the CDR3. Germline trimming cut 6 bases from V and 6 bases from J; bases unmatched to any gene: 10. CDR3: CSAPGLAGSRDTQYF. DNA for the CDR3: TGCAGTGCCCCCGGACTAGCGGGATCGCGGGATACGCAGTATTTT.

This clonotype came up a few times. The V and J genes are TRBV28 and TRBJ2-1; TRBD2 aligns across 10 bases. This CDR3 has 15 amino acids. CDR1 and CDR2 from the germline V gene are MDHEN and SYDVKM. The V gene end was trimmed by 2 bases and the J gene end by 7 bases; junction bases not matched to a gene: 5. The CDR3 DNA reads TGTGCCAGCAGTTTAGTCCCTAGCGGGAGTAATGAGCAGTTCTTC. This gives the protein CASSLVPSGSNEQFF.

This clonotype came up a few times. The chain links TRBV11-2 to TRBJ2-3, with 12 bases fitting TRBD2. J gave up 3 bases and V 4 bases, and 5 bases lay outside the gene matches. The CDR3 totals 16 residues. Germline loops: CDR1 SGHAT, CDR2 FQNNGV. CDR3 amino acids: CASSSLAGGRTDTQYF. In DNA, the CDR3 is TGTGCCAGCAGCTCACTAGCGGGAGGACGTACAGATACGCAGTATTTT. Complete variable domain (other parts from reference TRBV11-2 and TRBJ2-3): EAGVAQSPRYKIIEKRQSVAFWCNPISGHATLYWYQQILGQGPKLLIQFQNNGVVDDSQLPKDRFSAERLKGVDSTLKIQPAKLEDSAVYLCASSSLAGGRTDTQYFGPGTRLTVL.

This clonotype was found a few times. The chain is built from TRBV7-9 and TRBJ2-2; no clear D gene. Germline CDR1 SEHNR, CDR2 FQNEAQ (reference sequence). The CDR3 has 12 amino acids. Trimming stripped 4 bases from V and 5 bases from J, with 5 bases between. The CDR3 protein is CASSSLTGELFF. The CDR3 region has the DNA TGTGCCAGCAGCTCATTAACCGGGGAGCTGTTTTTT.

This clonotype has a count of ten or more. CDR3 protein: CASSDDLLNEQFF. The DNA of the CDR3 is TGTGCCAGCAGCGACGACCTACTCAATGAGCAGTTCTTC. The rearrangement uses TRBV7-9 and TRBJ2-1; D is unclear. Trimming took off 5 bases at V and 6 bases at J, with 11 bases between the two ends. The germline CDR1 and CDR2 sequences are SEHNR and FQNEAQ (reference sequence). This CDR3 region has 13 residues. Full variable domain (remainder filled in from reference TRBV7-9 and TRBJ2-1): DTGVSQNPRHKITKRGQNVTFRCDPISEHNRLYWYRQTLGQGPEFLTYFQNEAQLEKSRLLSDRFSAERPKGSFSTLEIQRTEQGDSAMYLCASSDDLLNEQFFGPGTRLTVL.

This rearrangement joins TRBV7-6 to TRBJ2-7; TRBD1 agrees at 10 bases. The germline V gene has CDR1 SGHVS and CDR2 FNYEAQ. V gave up 5 bases and J gave up 5 bases; unmatched junction bases: 3. CDR3 length: 13 residues. The DNA for the CDR3 is TGTGCCAGCAGCCCCGGACAGGGGGACGAGCAGTACTTC. Protein: CASSPGQGDEQYF. Drawing the rest from reference TRBV7-6 and TRBJ2-7, the complete variable domain is GAGVSQSPRYKVTKRGQDVALRCDPISGHVSLYWYRQALGQGPEFLTYFNYEAQQDKSGLPNDRFSAERPEGSISTLTIQRTEQRDSAMYRCASSPGQGDEQYFGPGTRLTVT.

This clonotype was observed a few times. The chain joins TRBV12-3 or TRBV12-4 to TRBJ2-1; 8 bases line up with TRBD2. V shed 7 bases and J 7 bases; nucleotides not matched to a gene: 15. CDR3 length: 16 amino acids. The CDR3 here is CASTERSGRLLNEQFF. The CDR3 DNA reads as TGTGCCAGCACCGAGAGAAGCGGGAGATTATTGAATGAGCAGTTCTTC.

This clonotype was picked up a small number of times. J is TRBJ2-5 and V is TRBV6-5; 9 bases match TRBD2. Germline V gives CDR1 MNHEY, CDR2 SVGAGI. The CDR3 spans 15 residues. Unmatched junction bases numbered 3, after V lost 2 bases and J lost 2 bases. CDR3 in DNA: TGTGCCAGCAGTTACACTAGCGGGTCGCAAGAGACCCAGTACTTC. It translates to CASSYTSGSQETQYF.

V usage is TRBV7-9 and J usage is TRBJ2-7; no clear D. In germline, CDR1 is SEHNR, CDR2 FQNEAQ (reference sequence). The CDR3 covers 14 residues. V gave up 1 base and J gave up 2 bases, with 9 bases separating them. CDR3 DNA sequence: TGTGCCAGCAGCTTAGGTGCTGCCGCCTACGAGCAGTACTTC. This gives the protein CASSLGAAAYEQYF. The whole variable domain, remainder taken from reference TRBV7-9 and TRBJ2-7, is DTGVSQNPRHKITKRGQNVTFRCDPISEHNRLYWYRQTLGQGPEFLTYFQNEAQLEKSRLLSDRFSAERPKGSFSTLEIQRTEQGDSAMYLCASSLGAAAYEQYFGPGTRLTVT.

This clonotype was seen at least ten times. J is TRBJ1-2 and V is TRBV20-1; D is unclear. Trimming removed 6 bases from V and 3 bases from J, with 14 bases in between. Germline CDR1 is DFQATT and CDR2 is SNEGSKA (reference sequence). The CDR3 covers 13 residues. The CDR3 DNA reads as TGCAGTGCCGGGTCCGGGCCCTACTATGGCTACACCTTC. This gives the protein CSAGSGPYYGYTF.